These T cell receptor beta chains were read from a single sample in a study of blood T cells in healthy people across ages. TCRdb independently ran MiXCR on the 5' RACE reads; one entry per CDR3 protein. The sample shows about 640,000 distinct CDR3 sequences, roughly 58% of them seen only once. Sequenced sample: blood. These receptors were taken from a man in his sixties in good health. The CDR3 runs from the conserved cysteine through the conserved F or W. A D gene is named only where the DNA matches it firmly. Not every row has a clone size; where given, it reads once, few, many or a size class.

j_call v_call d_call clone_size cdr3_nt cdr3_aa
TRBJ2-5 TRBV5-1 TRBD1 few TGCGCCAGCAGCCTACGGACAGGGGTTGAGACCCAGTACTTC CASSLRTGVETQYF
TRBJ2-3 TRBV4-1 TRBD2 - TGCGCCAGCAGCCCCAAAGGGCGGGAGTCCCCAGATACGCAGTATTTT CASSPKGRESPDTQYF
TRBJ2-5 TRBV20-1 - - TGCAGTGCCCAGCGCGGGGCGCGTGAGACCCAGTACTTC CSAQRGARETQYF
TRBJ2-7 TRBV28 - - TGTGCCAGCAGTACTGGGAATATCGAGCAGTACTTC CASSTGNIEQYF
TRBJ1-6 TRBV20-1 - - TGCAGTGCTACCCCGGGACTGCCGGATGGGGCCCTCCACTTT CSATPGLPDGALHF
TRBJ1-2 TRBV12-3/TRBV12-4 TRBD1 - TGTGCCAGCAGTTTTGATCCCCGACAGGGCGGCTATGGCTACACCTTC CASSFDPRQGGYGYTF
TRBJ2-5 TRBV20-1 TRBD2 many TGCAGTGCTAGATCGGGGGGGAAAGAGACCCAGTACTTC CSARSGGKETQYF
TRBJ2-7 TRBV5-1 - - TGCGCCAGCAGCTTGGTGTCAGGGGGAGGGCACGAGCAGTACTTC CASSLVSGGGHEQYF
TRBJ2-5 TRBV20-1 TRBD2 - TGCAGTGCTAGAGGCAATAGCGGGGGCTCAGAGACCCAGTACTTC CSARGNSGGSETQYF
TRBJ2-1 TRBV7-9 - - TGTGCCAGCAGCTCAATGTCCAGGGGCTACGATGAGCAGTTCTTC CASSSMSRGYDEQFF
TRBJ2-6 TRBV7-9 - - TGTGCCAGCAGCTTAATTCGCTCTGGGGCCAACGTCCTGACTTTC CASSLIRSGANVLTF
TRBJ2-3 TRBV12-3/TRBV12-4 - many TGTGCCAGCAGTTTTAGAGTGAGCGGAGATACGCAGTATTTT CASSFRVSGDTQYF
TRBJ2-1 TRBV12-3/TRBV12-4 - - TGTGCCAGCAGTTACACGTCGGGGGCGGAGTTCTTC CASSYTSGAEFF
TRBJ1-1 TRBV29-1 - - TGCAGCGTTGCAAGACAGCTCGAAGGGGCTTTCTTT CSVARQLEGAFF
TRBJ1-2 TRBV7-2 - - TGTGCCAGCAGCTTAGGGAGCAGGAGAGCAGACACCTTC CASSLGSRRADTF
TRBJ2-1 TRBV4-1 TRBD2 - TGCGCCAGCAGCCAACCGGGACTAGCCCGTGAGCAGTTCTTC CASSQPGLAREQFF
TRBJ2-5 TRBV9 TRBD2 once TGTGCCAGCAGCGTGTGGAGCGGGGCATTGTACCAAGAGACCCAGTACTTC CASSVWSGALYQETQYF
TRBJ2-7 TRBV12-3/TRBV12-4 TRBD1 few TGTGCCAGCAGTTTGGGCAGGGGGAGAACCTACGAGCAGTACTTC CASSLGRGRTYEQYF
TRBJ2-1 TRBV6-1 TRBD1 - TGTGCCAGCAGTGGGCGGACAGGGGGGCATGAGCAGTTCTTC CASSGRTGGHEQFF
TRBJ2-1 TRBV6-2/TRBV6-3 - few TGTGCCAGCAGTTACGGCAGGCGGAAATACAATGAGCAGTTCTTC CASSYGRRKYNEQFF
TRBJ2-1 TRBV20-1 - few TGCAGTGCTGTAGGGGCCCGCGGGTTTGACAATGAGCAGTTCTTC CSAVGARGFDNEQFF
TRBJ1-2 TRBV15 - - TGTGCCACCAGCAGAGGGGATTTGGACTATGGCTACACCTTC CATSRGDLDYGYTF
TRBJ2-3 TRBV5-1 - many TGCGCCAGCAGCTCGTCCACTAGAGATACGCAGTATTTT CASSSSTRDTQYF
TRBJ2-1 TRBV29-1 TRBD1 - TGCAGCGTTGAAGACCCGACAGGGGGGCCCTACAATGAGCAGTTCTTC CSVEDPTGGPYNEQFF
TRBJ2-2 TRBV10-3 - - TGTGCCATCAGTGAGCCGGGGACCGGGGAGCTGTTTTTT CAISEPGTGELFF
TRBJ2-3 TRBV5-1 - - TGCGCCAGCAGCTTGGAGTTCGGGCGAAATACGCAGTATTTT CASSLEFGRNTQYF
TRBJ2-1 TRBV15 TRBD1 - TGTGCCACCAGCAGGACAGGGGGCTCCTACAATGAGCAGTTCTTC CATSRTGGSYNEQFF
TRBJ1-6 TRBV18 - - TGTGCCAGCTCACTTTCGGCTCCGGGTAATTCACCCCTCCACTTT CASSLSAPGNSPLHF
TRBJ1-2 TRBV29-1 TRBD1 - TGCAGCGTCCACGGGACAGGCGGAGCGAGTGGGTCTGGCTACACCTTC CSVHGTGGASGSGYTF
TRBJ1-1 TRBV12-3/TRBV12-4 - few TGTGCCAGCAGCTCCCAGGGTAACGCTGAAGCTTTCTTT CASSSQGNAEAFF
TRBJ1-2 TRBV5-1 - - TGCGCCAGCAGCCCCCTAACGGGGCGGCGGAGCACCTTC CASSPLTGRRSTF
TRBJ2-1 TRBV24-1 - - TGTGCCACCAGTGATTTGTCTAGTGGTAATGAGCAGTTCTTC CATSDLSSGNEQFF
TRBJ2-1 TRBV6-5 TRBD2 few TGTGCCAGCAGACCGGGACTAGCGGGGTGGGGTGAGCAGTTCTTC CASRPGLAGWGEQFF
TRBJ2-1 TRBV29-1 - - TGCAGCGGAATGGGGGCCGCCAAGCAGTTCTTC CSGMGAAKQFF
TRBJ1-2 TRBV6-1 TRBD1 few TGTGCCAGCATGGGGACAGCCAATGGCTACACCTTC CASMGTANGYTF
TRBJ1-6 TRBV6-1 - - TGTGCCAGCAGATCGGGGAATAATTCACCCCTCCACTTT CASRSGNNSPLHF
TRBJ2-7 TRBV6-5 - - TGTGCCAGCAGTCACGACTCGATAGAGTACTTC CASSHDSIEYF
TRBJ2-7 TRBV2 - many TGTGCCAGCAGCCCCTACTACGAGCAGTACTTC CASSPYYEQYF
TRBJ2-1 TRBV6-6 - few TGTGCCAGCAGAACTAGCAAATCCCATGAGCAGTTCTTC CASRTSKSHEQFF
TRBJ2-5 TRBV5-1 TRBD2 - TGCGCCAGCAGCTTGACTAGCGGGGAACAAGAGACCCAGTACTTC CASSLTSGEQETQYF